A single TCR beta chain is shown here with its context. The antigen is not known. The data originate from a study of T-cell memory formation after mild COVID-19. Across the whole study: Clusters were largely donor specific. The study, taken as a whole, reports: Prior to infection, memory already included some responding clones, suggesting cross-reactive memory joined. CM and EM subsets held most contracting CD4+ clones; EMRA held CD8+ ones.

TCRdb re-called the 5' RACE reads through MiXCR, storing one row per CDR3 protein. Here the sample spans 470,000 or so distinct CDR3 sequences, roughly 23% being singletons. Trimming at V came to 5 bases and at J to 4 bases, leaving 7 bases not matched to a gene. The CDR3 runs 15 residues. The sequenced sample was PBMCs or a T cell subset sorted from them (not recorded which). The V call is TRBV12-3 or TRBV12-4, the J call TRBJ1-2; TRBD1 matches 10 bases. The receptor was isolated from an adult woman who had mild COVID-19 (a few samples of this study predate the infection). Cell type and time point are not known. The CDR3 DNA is TGTGCCAGCAGTGCTCGACAGGGGGCCTCCTATGGCTACACCTTC. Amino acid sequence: CASSARQGASYGYTF.